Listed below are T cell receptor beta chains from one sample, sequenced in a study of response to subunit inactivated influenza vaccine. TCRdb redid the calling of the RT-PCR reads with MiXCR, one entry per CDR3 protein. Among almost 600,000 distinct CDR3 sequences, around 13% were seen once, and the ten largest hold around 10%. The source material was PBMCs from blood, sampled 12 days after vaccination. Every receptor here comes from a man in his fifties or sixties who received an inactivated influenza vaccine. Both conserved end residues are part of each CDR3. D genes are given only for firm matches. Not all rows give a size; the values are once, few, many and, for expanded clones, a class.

TGTGCCAGCAGCCCGACCGGGACAGGGTCGGAAAAACTGTTTTTT	CASSPTGTGSEKLFF	TRBD1	TRBJ1-4	15	TRBV7-2	many
TGCGCCAGCAGCCAAGAGTTAAGGTCTACTGGGGAAAAACTGTTTTTT	CASSQELRSTGEKLFF	.	TRBJ1-4	16	TRBV4-3	few
TGTGCCAGCAGCCTCCTAGCGGGGGGCCTTCTAGAAGAGACCCAGTACTTC	CASSLLAGGLLEETQYF	TRBD2	TRBJ2-5	17	TRBV12-3/TRBV12-4	few
TGTGCCTGGAGTCACACAGGGCGGGGAGAGACCCAGTACTTC	CAWSHTGRGETQYF	.	TRBJ2-5	14	TRBV30	.
TGTGCCAGCAGGACAGCCTACGAGCAGTACTTC	CASRTAYEQYF	.	TRBJ2-7	11	TRBV6-1	few
TGTGCCAGTAGTACGTGGGGGCAGAACACTGAAGCTTTCTTT	CASSTWGQNTEAFF	.	TRBJ1-1	14	TRBV19	few
TGCAGCGTTGGAGAGGTTACGGGAGAGACCCAGTACTTC	CSVGEVTGETQYF	.	TRBJ2-5	13	TRBV29-1	few
TGTGCCAGCAGCCAAGATGAGGGCAGCCTGGGATCCTACGAGCAGTACTTC	CASSQDEGSLGSYEQYF	.	TRBJ2-7	17	TRBV4-2	.
TGCGCCAGCAGCCCTAGCGGGGCACGCACAGATACGCAGTATTTT	CASSPSGARTDTQYF	TRBD2	TRBJ2-3	15	TRBV4-3	.
TGTGCCAGCAGCTTAGCGAAGACAGGGAGCTCGGCAAGCACTGAAGCTTTCTTT	CASSLAKTGSSASTEAFF	TRBD1	TRBJ1-1	18	TRBV11-1	few
TGTGCCAGCAGTTTCTGGGCTTACGAGCAGTACTTC	CASSFWAYEQYF	.	TRBJ2-7	12	TRBV12-3/TRBV12-4	.
TGTGCCAGCTCATCACTACAGGGAGGGACCGGGGAGCTGTTTTTT	CASSSLQGGTGELFF	.	TRBJ2-2	15	TRBV18	few
TGTGCCATCAAGAGCAACACTGAAGCTTTCTTT	CAIKSNTEAFF	.	TRBJ1-1	11	TRBV6-2/TRBV6-3	.
TGTGCCATCAGTGACCGGCTAGCGGGGGCGAGAACCGGGGAGCTGTTTTTT	CAISDRLAGARTGELFF	TRBD2	TRBJ2-2	17	TRBV10-3	.
TGTGCCTGGAGTCTCGGGCAGGGGCTTGAAAAACTGTTTTTT	CAWSLGQGLEKLFF	.	TRBJ1-4	14	TRBV30	few
TGCAGTGCACAATCCACAATTCAGTACTTC	CSAQSTIQYF	.	TRBJ2-4	10	TRBV20-1	few
TGCAGTGCTAGAGGTTTTCACCCTCGGCAGGGGGCATTGGATACGCAGTATTTT	CSARGFHPRQGALDTQYF	TRBD1	TRBJ2-3	18	TRBV20-1	few
TGTGCCACCAGTGATGTCCGGGGGCGTCGGGAGCAGTTCTTC	CATSDVRGRREQFF	.	TRBJ2-1	14	TRBV24-1	few
TGTGCCATCAGTGAGTCAGCCGGACGGCTCAATCAGCCCCAGCATTTT	CAISESAGRLNQPQHF	.	TRBJ1-5	16	TRBV10-3	.
TGTGCCAGCAGCTTAGTGGCGGGAGTTGAGGAGCAGTTCTTC	CASSLVAGVEEQFF	TRBD2	TRBJ2-1	14	TRBV7-3	many
TGCGCCAGCAGTCCAGGGCGTTACTCCTACGAGCAGTACTTC	CASSPGRYSYEQYF	.	TRBJ2-7	14	TRBV10-1	few
TGCAGCGTTGAGCTAAGCCCACCTCTTTATGGCTACACCTTC	CSVELSPPLYGYTF	.	TRBJ1-2	14	TRBV29-1	.
TGCAGTGCTAGAGATCTGAGACAGGTGGGAGAGACCCAGTACTTC	CSARDLRQVGETQYF	.	TRBJ2-5	15	TRBV20-1	few
TGTGCCAGCAGCTTGATCAGCGGGAGTGTTGGAGATACGCAGTATTTT	CASSLISGSVGDTQYF	TRBD2	TRBJ2-3	16	TRBV11-2	.
TGTGCCAGCAGGCAGGGGGTACGGGCTCAGTACTTC	CASRQGVRAQYF	TRBD1	TRBJ2-4	12	TRBV6-2/TRBV6-3	.
TGTGCCAGCATCCCTGGGGGCAGCTCTGGGGCCAACGTCCTGACTTTC	CASIPGGSSGANVLTF	.	TRBJ2-6	16	TRBV6-2/TRBV6-3	.
TGCAGTGCTAGAGCTTGGACTAGCGGCCCATGGGTAGAAGAGACCCAGTACTTC	CSARAWTSGPWVEETQYF	TRBD2	TRBJ2-5	18	TRBV20-1	few
TGCAGCGTTGGACGGGGGACGGCGAACACCGGGGAGCTGTTTTTT	CSVGRGTANTGELFF	.	TRBJ2-2	15	TRBV29-1	.
TGTGCCATCAGTGCCCGAGAAATCATGAACACTGAAGCTTTCTTT	CAISAREIMNTEAFF	.	TRBJ1-1	15	TRBV10-3	.
TGCAGTGCTAGCATGGGACTAGCGGACAATGAGCAGTTCTTC	CSASMGLADNEQFF	TRBD2	TRBJ2-1	14	TRBV20-1	.
TGCGCCAGCAGGCGGGCCGGGACAGGGGACGAGCAGTACTTC	CASRRAGTGDEQYF	TRBD1	TRBJ2-7	14	TRBV5-1	.
TGTGCCAGCAGCCCCGGAGCATCGAACACTGAAGCTTTCTTT	CASSPGASNTEAFF	.	TRBJ1-1	14	TRBV7-9	.
TGTGCCAGCAGAAAACCGGGACTAGCCTATGAGCAGTTCTTC	CASRKPGLAYEQFF	TRBD2	TRBJ2-1	14	TRBV11-2	.
TGCGCCAGCAGCTTGGATCGGCAGTACGAGCAGTACTTC	CASSLDRQYEQYF	.	TRBJ2-7	13	TRBV5-1	many
TGTGCCAGCAGCCCACAGGGTGTAGAGACCCAGTACTTC	CASSPQGVETQYF	.	TRBJ2-5	13	TRBV5-4	many
TGTGCCAGCAGTTACTCGCCGGGACTAGCTCACAATGAGCAGTTCTTC	CASSYSPGLAHNEQFF	TRBD2	TRBJ2-1	16	TRBV6-5	many
TGTGCCAGCAGCTTCGCGGGACTCCACGGGACTGAAGCTTTCTTT	CASSFAGLHGTEAFF	.	TRBJ1-1	15	TRBV7-2	few